This T cell receptor beta chain originates from a study of CD8+ T cells in alopecia areata. Following extraction, RNA underwent reverse transcription to cDNA, which served as the sequencing template. Libraries were prepared by immunoSEQ multiplex PCR; TCRdb keeps only in-frame clonotypes and omits some of them. The data show around 140,000 clones, 70% to 90% seen once. The V end was cut by 3 bases, the J end by 1 base, with 12 bases between. The CDR3 loop spans 14 amino acids. Germline assignment: CDR1 SQVTM and CDR2 ANQGSEA. Study-wide points: In scalp and blood during tofacitinib, many expanded lesional clones persisted.

Treatment meaning: oral pan-JAK inhibitor, 5-10 mg twice daily. The investigators collected lesional scalp punch biopsies and peripheral blood from alopecia areata patients. T lymphocytes (CD4+ and CD8+) were sorted from PBMCs. The table lists this clone with a few counts. What it binds is not known. Sequenced material: CD8+ T cells sorted from blood, taken at week 4, from a patient treated with tofacitinib. This TCR derives from a human donor with alopecia areata. This chain joins TRBV29-1 and TRBJ2-5, with unresolved D. The DNA for the CDR3 is TGCAGCGTTGAGGGCAGGCGTTTCCAAGAGACCCAGTACTTC. This codes for CSVEGRRFQETQYF.